The next 16 T cell receptor beta chains were all read from a single sample in a study of T cell changes during pregnancy in multiple sclerosis. Sequencing was performed with immunoSEQ multiplex PCR; in TCRdb, only in-frame clones are kept and a portion is missing. The sample lists about 67,000 clones; 75% to 95% were seen once. The specimen was peripheral blood, collected in the first trimester of pregnancy. These TCRs come from a female donor with multiple sclerosis, enrolled in a pregnancy study.

The chain combines TRBV19 with TRBJ2-5; 9 bases align to TRBD2. The CDR3 is made up of 13 amino acids. From germline, CDR1 is LNHDA and CDR2 SQIVND (reference sequence). This CDR3 reads CDEREVFGETQYF. The CDR3 DNA follows: TGTGACGAGCGGGAGGTGTTTGGGGAGACCCAGTACTTC.

The V and J genes are TRBV5-6 and TRBJ2-7; D is perhaps TRBD2 (5 bases). The CDR3 extends over 13 amino acids. The V and J ends lost 7 bases and 6 bases respectively, with 17 bases between them. Germline-derived CDR1 and CDR2 are SGHDT and YYEEEE. The CDR3 spells CASSYPPGTEQYF. In DNA, the CDR3 is TGTGCCAGCTCCTATCCCCCGGGAACCGAGCAGTACTTC.

The chain employs TRBV18 and TRBJ2-1, with D tentatively TRBD1 (6 bases). The CDR3 is 16 residues long. CDR1 and CDR2 (germline): KGHSH, LQKENI. With 0 bases removed from V and 1 base from J, the gap between germline ends came to 10 bases. CDR3 residues: CASSPPSQGSYNEQFF. The CDR3 nucleotides read TGTGCCAGCTCACCACCGTCACAGGGTTCCTACAATGAGCAGTTCTTC.

The rearrangement links TRBV11-2 to TRBJ2-7, with D possibly being TRBD1 (6 bases). CDR1 and CDR2 from the germline V gene are SGHAT and FQNNGV. V lost 3 bases to trimming and J lost 3 bases, with 9 bases between them. CDR3 length: 13 residues. The CDR3 bases are TGTGCCAGCAGCTTTACAGGGAACTACGAGCAGTACTTC. Its translation: CASSFTGNYEQYF. Looking up the rest from reference TRBV11-2 and TRBJ2-7 gives the full variable domain: EAGVAQSPRYKIIEKRQSVAFWCNPISGHATLYWYQQILGQGPKLLIQFQNNGVVDDSQLPKDRFSAERLKGVDSTLKIQPAKLEDSAVYLCASSFTGNYEQYFGPGTRLTVT.

This clone has only one observation. The V and J genes are TRBV5-4 and TRBJ2-4, with a tentative D call TRBD2 (6 bases). The CDR3 loop spans 16 amino acids. Germline lookup yields CDR1 SGHNT and CDR2 YYREEE (reference sequence). V dropped 3 bases and J dropped 1 base, with 14 bases sitting between them. CDR3 DNA sequence: TGTGCCAGCAGCTCGGACCCAGGAGGGGCCAAAAACATTCAGTACTTC. This codes for CASSSDPGGAKNIQYF.

The chain is built from TRBV6-6 and TRBJ2-7; 10 bases fit TRBD1. Losses at the gene ends were 8 bases for V and 3 bases for J; bases not matched to a gene: 10. The CDR3 spans 15 residues. In germline, CDR1 is MNHNY, CDR2 SVGAGI (reference sequence). CDR3 loop: CASGRPRDRGYEQYF. DNA of the CDR3: TGTGCCAGCGGCCGACCCCGGGACAGGGGCTACGAGCAGTACTTC.

The rearrangement joins TRBV2 to TRBJ2-7; D is unclear. V shed 8 bases and J shed 0 bases, with 5 bases lying between them. The length of the CDR3 is 11 residues. Germline V gives CDR1 SNHLY, CDR2 FYNNEI. The DNA for the CDR3 is TGTGCCAGCTATTTCTCCTACGAGCAGTACTTC. Its protein is CASYFSYEQYF.

Only one count was recorded for this clone. The chain uses TRBV7-2 and TRBJ1-4, with 10 nucleotides matching TRBD1. The CDR3 spans 17 residues. V lost 4 bases, J lost 8 bases, and 13 bases stayed unmatched. Germline V CDR1 and CDR2: SGHTA, FQGNSA. The CDR3, as DNA: TGTGCCAGCAGCTCTCGGGGCCCGGGACAGGGGATGGAAAAACTGTTTTTT. Encoded protein: CASSSRGPGQGMEKLFF.

The rearrangement links TRBV2 to TRBJ2-1; D unclear. Germline V lookup: CDR1 SNHLY, CDR2 FYNNEI. Trimming took off 4 bases at V and 10 bases at J, with 5 bases between the two ends. The CDR3 length is 10 residues. CDR3 sequence (DNA): TGTGCCAGCAGTGTCCGGGAGCAGTTCTTC. This encodes CASSVREQFF.

CDR3 nucleotides: TGTGCCAGTAAAAAGGAGGGCGTTAGCACTGAAGCTTTCTTT. Translation gives CASKKEGVSTEAFF. V and J are TRBV19 and TRBJ1-1; D is undetermined. The CDR3 runs 14 residues. The V gene's germline CDR1 is LNHDA and CDR2 SQIVND (reference sequence). The V and J ends lost 7 bases and 4 bases respectively, with 16 bases between them.

The chain joins TRBV9 to TRBJ2-3; 10 bases align to TRBD1. The CDR3 has 16 amino acids. Germline lookup yields CDR1 SGDLS and CDR2 YYNGEE. V lost 0 bases and J lost 6; bases outside the gene matches: 7. CDR3 in DNA: TGTGCCAGCAGCGTAGGGGGACAGGGGCCAGTCGATACGCAGTATTTT. Translated, it gives CASSVGGQGPVDTQYF.

This chain connects TRBV5-1 to TRBJ2-2; possibly TRBD2 for D (6 bases). This CDR3 has 14 residues. Per the germline V gene, CDR1 is SGHRS and CDR2 is YFSETQ. Deletions cut 3 bases from V and 4 bases from J, with 10 bases between. This chain's CDR3 is CASSWGDRTGELFF. The CDR3 DNA reads TGCGCCAGCAGCTGGGGGGACCGCACCGGGGAGCTGTTTTTT.

The J gene is TRBJ2-1, the V gene TRBV5-6; TRBD2 might be the D (6 bases). From germline, CDR1 is SGHDT and CDR2 YYEEEE. Trimming took 4 bases from V and 10 from J, leaving 18 bases between them. This CDR3 contains 14 residues. The CDR3: CASSLGLPAEEQFF. DNA for the CDR3: TGTGCCAGCAGCCTGGGACTCCCAGCGGAGGAGCAGTTCTTC. The full variable domain, in which reference TRBV5-6 and TRBJ2-1 provide the parts outside the CDR3, is DAGVTQSPTHLIKTRGQQVTLRCSPKSGHDTVSWYQQALGQGPQFIFQYYEEEERQRGNFPDRFSGHQFPNYSSELNVNALLLGDSALYLCASSLGLPAEEQFFGPGTRLTVL.

This clone appeared once. The chain employs TRBV18 and TRBJ1-2; D call uncertain. V lost 4 bases and J 8 bases, leaving 14 bases between the germline ends. Germline V gene data show CDR1 as KGHSH and CDR2 as LQKENI. This CDR3 has 13 residues. The CDR3 protein is CASSLLQKEGYTF. Written as DNA, the CDR3 is TGTGCCAGCTCACTTCTACAGAAGGAAGGCTACACCTTC.

This clone is deemed medium-sized. V and J are TRBV4-1 and TRBJ1-2, with no clear D. The CDR3 is made up of 14 amino acids. In germline, CDR1 is MGHRA, CDR2 YSYEKL. V was shortened by 0 bases and J by 7 bases, with 12 bases between the two germline ends. The CDR3 loop is CASSQDRFSGGYTF. DNA of the CDR3: TGCGCCAGCAGCCAAGACCGGTTTTCGGGTGGCTACACCTTC.

The chain joins TRBV19 to TRBJ1-2; possible D gene TRBD1, 6 bases. The CDR3 is 14 amino acids. The germline CDR1 and CDR2 sequences are LNHDA and SQIVND (reference sequence). Trimming removed 1 base from V and 7 bases from J, with 13 bases in between. The CDR3 sequence is CASSIARGSSGYTF. CDR3 sequence (DNA): TGTGCCAGTAGTATAGCCAGGGGATCCTCTGGCTACACCTTC. Supplemented by reference TRBV19 and TRBJ1-2, the full variable domain reads DGGITQSPKYLFRKEGQNVTLSCEQNLNHDAMYWYRQDPGQGLRLIYYSQIVNDFQKGDIAEGYSVSREKKESFPLTVTSAQKNPTAFYLCASSIARGSSGYTFGSGTRLTVV.